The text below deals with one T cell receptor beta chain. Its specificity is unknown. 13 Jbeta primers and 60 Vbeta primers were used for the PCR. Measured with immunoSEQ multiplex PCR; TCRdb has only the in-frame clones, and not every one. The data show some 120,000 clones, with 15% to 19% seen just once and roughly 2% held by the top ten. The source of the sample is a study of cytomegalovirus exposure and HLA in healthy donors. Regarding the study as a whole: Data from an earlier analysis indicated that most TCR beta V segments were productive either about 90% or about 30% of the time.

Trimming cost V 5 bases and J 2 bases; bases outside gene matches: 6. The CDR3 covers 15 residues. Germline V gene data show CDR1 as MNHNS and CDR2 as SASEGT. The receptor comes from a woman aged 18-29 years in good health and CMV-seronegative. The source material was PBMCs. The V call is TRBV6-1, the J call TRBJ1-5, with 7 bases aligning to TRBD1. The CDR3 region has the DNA TGTGCCAGCAGTCTGACAGGGTTTGGCAATCAGCCCCAGCATTTT. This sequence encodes CASSLTGFGNQPQHF.